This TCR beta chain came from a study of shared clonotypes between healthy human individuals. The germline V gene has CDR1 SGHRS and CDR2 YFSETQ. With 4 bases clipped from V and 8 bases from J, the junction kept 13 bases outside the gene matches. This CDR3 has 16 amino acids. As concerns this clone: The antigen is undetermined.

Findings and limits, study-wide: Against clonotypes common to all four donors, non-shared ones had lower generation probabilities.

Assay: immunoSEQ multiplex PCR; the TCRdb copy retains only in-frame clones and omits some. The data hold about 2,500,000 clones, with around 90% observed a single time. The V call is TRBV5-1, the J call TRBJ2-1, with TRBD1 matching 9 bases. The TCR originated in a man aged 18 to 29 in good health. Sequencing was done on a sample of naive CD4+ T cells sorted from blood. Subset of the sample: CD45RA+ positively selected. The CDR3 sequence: CASSPRGTGFVHEQFF. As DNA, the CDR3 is TGCGCCAGCAGCCCCCGCGGGACAGGGTTTGTCCATGAGCAGTTCTTC.